Sequencing of this T cell receptor (beta chain) was carried out in a study of response to subunit inactivated influenza vaccine. TCRdb ran MiXCR on the RT-PCR reads and lists one entry per CDR3 protein. The sample shows approximately 700,000 distinct CDR3 sequences, more than 11% of them seen only once. Study results and limitations: Researchers suggested that each seasonal influenza vaccination recruits few new T cells.

This clonotype was counted only a few times. Its cognate antigen is unknown. From germline, CDR1 is SGHRS and CDR2 YFSETQ. This CDR3 is built from 15 residues. Trimming shortened V by 4 bases and J by 5 bases, and 18 bases separated the two germline ends. Sample: PBMCs from blood, taken around 14 days before vaccination. The TCR sequence derives from a man in his fifties who received an inactivated influenza vaccine. This sequence joins TRBV5-1 and TRBJ1-1; no firm D call. Here the CDR3 reads CASSPSVGVRTEAFF. DNA for the CDR3: TGCGCCAGCAGCCCCTCGGTTGGGGTGAGGACTGAAGCTTTCTTT.